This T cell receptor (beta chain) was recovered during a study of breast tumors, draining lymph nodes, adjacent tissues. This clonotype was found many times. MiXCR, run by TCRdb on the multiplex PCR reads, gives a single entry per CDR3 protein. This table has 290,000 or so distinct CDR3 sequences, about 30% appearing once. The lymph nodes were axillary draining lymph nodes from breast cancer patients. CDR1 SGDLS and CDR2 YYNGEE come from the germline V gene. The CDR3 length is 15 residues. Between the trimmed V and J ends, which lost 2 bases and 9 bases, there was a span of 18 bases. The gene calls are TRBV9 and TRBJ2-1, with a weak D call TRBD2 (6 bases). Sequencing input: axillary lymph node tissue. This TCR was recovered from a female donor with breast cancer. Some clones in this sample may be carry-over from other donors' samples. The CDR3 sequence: CASSVGGDPNSEQFF. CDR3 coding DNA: TGTGCCAGCAGCGTGGGCGGGGACCCTAATAGTGAGCAGTTCTTC. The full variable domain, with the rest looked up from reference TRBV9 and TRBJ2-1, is DSGVTQTPKHLITATGQRVTLRCSPRSGDLSVYWYQQSLDQGLQFLIQYYNGEERAKGNILERFSAQQFPDLHSELNLSSLELGDSALYFCASSVGGDPNSEQFFGPGTRLTVL.